Sequencing of this TCR beta chain was carried out in a study of control samples from healthy donors and cancer patients. Germline V gene lookup returns CDR1 SGDLS and CDR2 YYNGEE. V lost 0 bases to trimming and J lost 8 bases, with 12 bases between them. The CDR3 totals 14 residues. Profiling relied on immunoSEQ multiplex PCR, and the TCRdb table lists in-frame clones only, not all of them. The table records some 150,000 clones, roughly 94% of them present only once. The sequence derives from a man aged 60 to 75 with colorectal cancer. This sequence joins TRBV9 and TRBJ2-1; D ambiguous. Material: PBMCs. CDR3 DNA: TGTGCCAGCAGCGTAGGTAGCCCTCTAGATGAGCAGTTCTTC. It yields the protein CASSVGSPLDEQFF.